Listed below are T cell receptor beta chains from one sample, sequenced in a study of early T cells in non-severe SARS-CoV-2 infection. A single record per CDR3 protein comes from TCRdb applying MiXCR to the 5' RACE reads. Of 75,000 or so distinct CDR3 sequences in the sample, around 15% were seen once. Sequenced: whole blood. The receptors come from an adult who was a healthcare worker with PCR-confirmed SARS-CoV-2 infection or an uninfected control (not recorded which). Each CDR3 is given with its conserved first and last residue. Fields, in order: J gene, V gene, CDR3 protein.

J: TRBJ2-3
V: TRBV18
CDR3: CASSPDSTDTQYF

J: TRBJ2-7
V: TRBV7-9
CDR3: CASSPLSPGQYF

J: TRBJ1-1
V: TRBV18
CDR3: CASSVQGNTEAFF

J: TRBJ2-5
V: TRBV9
CDR3: CASSVGGQGGETQYF

J: TRBJ1-2
V: TRBV18
CDR3: CASSPGGAAYGYTF

J: TRBJ2-5
V: TRBV15
CDR3: CATSIAQETQYF

J: TRBJ2-3
V: TRBV4-2
CDR3: CASSQDLAEGTDTQYF

J: TRBJ2-3
V: TRBV5-4
CDR3: CASSHSGSESQYF

J: TRBJ2-7
V: TRBV19
CDR3: CASSPGTGRGEQYF

J: TRBJ2-7
V: TRBV2
CDR3: CASSDRDKAYEQYF

J: TRBJ2-7
V: TRBV29-1
CDR3: CSVEVVGHPGEQYF

J: TRBJ2-5
V: TRBV7-6
CDR3: CASSNSGAPQETQYF

J: TRBJ2-5
V: TRBV20-1
CDR3: CSALHQETQYF

J: TRBJ2-7
V: TRBV27
CDR3: CASSPNRGLNEQYF

J: TRBJ1-5
V: TRBV5-6
CDR3: CASSPQQGNQPQHF

J: TRBJ2-1
V: TRBV29-1
CDR3: CTTTEWGEQFF

J: TRBJ1-1
V: TRBV28
CDR3: CASSLRTRRGIGFF

J: TRBJ1-3
V: TRBV7-9
CDR3: CASSSGQEPLSGNTIYF

J: TRBJ2-5
V: TRBV12-3/TRBV12-4
CDR3: CASGRTLKETQYF

J: TRBJ2-7
V: TRBV28
CDR3: CASGPQVAGGIEQYF

J: TRBJ2-1
V: TRBV12-3/TRBV12-4
CDR3: CASSLLRALYNEQFF

J: TRBJ2-1
V: TRBV5-1
CDR3: CASSPQGSSYNEQFF

J: TRBJ2-7
V: TRBV11-2
CDR3: CASSWDRGEREQYF

J: TRBJ2-1
V: TRBV20-1
CDR3: CSVGGGTNEQFF

J: TRBJ1-2
V: TRBV5-1
CDR3: CASSPGVDKGGYTF

J: TRBJ1-5
V: TRBV28
CDR3: CASSVLGSSQPQHF

J: TRBJ2-7
V: TRBV3-1
CDR3: CASSHLQGYEQYF

J: TRBJ1-2
V: TRBV6-5
CDR3: CASSYGQGYYGYTF

J: TRBJ1-1
V: TRBV28
CDR3: CASNLRQGNVNTEAFF

J: TRBJ2-3
V: TRBV12-3/TRBV12-4
CDR3: CASSLGGVITDTQYF

J: TRBJ2-1
V: TRBV20-1
CDR3: CSATPGTSGDNEQFF

J: TRBJ1-1
V: TRBV7-9
CDR3: CASSLVSAEAFF

J: TRBJ1-2
V: TRBV12-3/TRBV12-4
CDR3: CASSLPGAQDGYTF

J: TRBJ1-3
V: TRBV7-2
CDR3: CASSLVRTGASGNTIYF

J: TRBJ2-1
V: TRBV20-1
CDR3: CSFLAGTFGYNEQFF

J: TRBJ1-1
V: TRBV11-2
CDR3: CASSAYRGTEAFF

J: TRBJ2-2
V: TRBV28
CDR3: CASSFVTATEDSGELFF

J: TRBJ1-2
V: TRBV6-6
CDR3: CASFSNYGYTF

J: TRBJ2-1
V: TRBV12-3/TRBV12-4
CDR3: CASSIGQVRNEQFF

J: TRBJ2-1
V: TRBV28
CDR3: CASSSTSGGVKEQFF

J: TRBJ2-6
V: TRBV7-3
CDR3: CASSLGPGQILSGANVLTF

J: TRBJ2-2
V: TRBV6-1
CDR3: CASSEDQGAANTGELFF

J: TRBJ2-2
V: TRBV7-6
CDR3: CASSFRTGELFF

J: TRBJ2-6
V: TRBV7-3
CDR3: CASSLNSGANVLTF

J: TRBJ2-5
V: TRBV29-1
CDR3: CSAEGGIETQYF

J: TRBJ1-3
V: TRBV6-2/TRBV6-3
CDR3: CASSYSRSGNTIYF

J: TRBJ2-3
V: TRBV20-1
CDR3: CSARARRAGSTDTQYF

J: TRBJ1-1
V: TRBV29-1
CDR3: CSAGARTEAFF

J: TRBJ2-7
V: TRBV7-2
CDR3: CASSLAGTSTYEQYF

J: TRBJ2-7
V: TRBV6-5
CDR3: CASSYYIGTGGSQGEQYF

J: TRBJ1-5
V: TRBV24-1
CDR3: CASGTGTGNQPQHF

J: TRBJ2-5
V: TRBV7-9
CDR3: CASSQGLSETQYF

J: TRBJ1-3
V: TRBV6-6
CDR3: CASSYSTGNTIYF

J: TRBJ2-3
V: TRBV7-2
CDR3: CASSLDLPLSTDTQYF

J: TRBJ1-1
V: TRBV6-2/TRBV6-3
CDR3: CASSHQSGYPNTEAFF

J: TRBJ2-7
V: TRBV6-2/TRBV6-3
CDR3: CASSRLASEQYF

J: TRBJ1-6
V: TRBV12-5
CDR3: CASGLITGTGYSPLHF

J: TRBJ2-3
V: TRBV11-1
CDR3: CASSWRHQDTQYF

J: TRBJ2-7
V: TRBV28
CDR3: CASSLLYEQYF